The 23 T cell receptor beta chains below come from one sample, sequenced in a study of T cell responses to AZD1222 COVID-19 vaccine. Only in-frame clones appear in the TCRdb table, and some are missing; sequencing was by immunoSEQ multiplex PCR. The sample lists over 90,000 clones; 90% were seen once. The material sequenced was peripheral blood, taken on day 0 of AZD1222 vaccination. The receptors shown here come from an adult in good health.

V gene TRBV6-1 combines with J gene TRBJ1-5; D remains ambiguous. Trimming cost V 3 bases and J 2 bases, with 11 bases left between them. The CDR3 length is 15 residues. From germline, CDR1 is MNHNS and CDR2 SASEGT. CDR3 coding DNA: TGTGCCAGCAGTGACAGAGGGATTGGCAATCAGCCCCAGCATTTT. This encodes CASSDRGIGNQPQHF.

Concerning this clone itself: Compared with germline, one end of the junction differs, possibly owing to a read error. The chain links TRBV6-5 to TRBJ2-1; no reliable D call. The CDR3 loop spans 11 amino acids. CDR1 and CDR2 from the germline V gene are MNHEY and SVGAGI. CDR3 bases: TGTGCCAGCAGTTCACAGTTAGAACTGCTCTTC. The encoded protein is CASSSQLELLF.

This chain uses TRBV6-5 with TRBJ1-4, with D maybe TRBD1 (5 bases). Trimming shortened V by 7 bases and J by 7 bases, and 19 bases separated the two germline ends. The germline V gene encodes CDR1 MNHEY and CDR2 SVGAGI. The length of the CDR3 is 15 residues. Written as DNA, the CDR3 is TGTGCCAGCAATACTGACGTGGGAGGGGTTGAAAAACTGTTTTTT. This sequence encodes CASNTDVGGVEKLFF.

The V gene is TRBV6-5, the J gene TRBJ1-1, with D hard to call. The V gene lost 2 bases and the J gene lost 0 bases, with 10 bases spanning the gap. Looked up from germline, CDR1 is MNHEY and CDR2 is SVGAGI. The CDR3 covers 15 residues. The DNA for the CDR3 is TGTGCCAGCAGTTACGTTCCGGGGTTGAACACTGAAGCTTTCTTT. Protein sequence: CASSYVPGLNTEAFF.

This chain joins TRBV7-9 and TRBJ1-3, with a weak D call TRBD1 (5 bases). Germline CDR1 is SEHNR and CDR2 is FQNEAQ (reference sequence). V lost 5 bases, J lost 8 bases, and 10 bases lay in between. CDR3 length: 12 amino acids. The CDR3 DNA follows: TGTGCCAGCAGCCAGGGAGGCGACACCATATATTTT. Translated, it gives CASSQGGDTIYF.

The CDR3 region is CASSELRGRKKLFF. CDR3 bases: TGTGCCAGCAGCGAATTAAGGGGCAGGAAAAAACTGTTTTTT. The genes are TRBV11-2 and TRBJ1-4, with a weak D call TRBD1 (5 bases). V lost 5 bases and J 9 bases, leaving 16 bases between the germline ends. The germline V gene has CDR1 SGHAT and CDR2 FQNNGV. The CDR3 covers 14 residues.

As DNA, the CDR3 is TGTGCCAGCAGCTTAGATCTAATGGAGCAAGCTTTCTTT. This translates into CASSLDLMEQAFF. This chain links TRBV11-2 with TRBJ1-1; no definite D call. Per germline, CDR1 SGHAT and CDR2 FQNNGV. The ends were cut back, 0 bases at V and 9 bases at J, with 11 bases in the middle. This CDR3 contains 13 residues.

The genes are TRBV30 and TRBJ1-3, with 7 nucleotides matching TRBD1. The ends lost 2 bases at V and 5 bases at J; junction bases unmatched: 6. The CDR3 is 14 residues long. The V gene's germline CDR1 is GTSNPN and CDR2 SVGIG (reference sequence). CDR3 sequence reads: CAWSKTGERNTIYF. The CDR3 DNA reads TGTGCCTGGAGTAAAACAGGGGAACGAAACACCATATATTTT.

The V and J genes are TRBV4-1 and TRBJ1-5, with TRBD1 identical over 11 bases. Germline CDR1 reads MGHRA; CDR2 reads YSYEKL. Germline trimming cut 2 bases from V and 8 bases from J; bases unmatched to any gene: 8. The CDR3 is 16 amino acids. The CDR3 reads CASSQIAGTGGEPQHF. CDR3 coding DNA: TGCGCCAGCAGCCAAATAGCCGGGACAGGGGGAGAGCCCCAGCATTTT.

The V and J genes are TRBV4-3 and TRBJ1-1; 9 bases line up with TRBD1. This CDR3 comprises 15 residues. V was clipped by 3 bases and J by 6 bases; unmatched bases: 8. CDR1 LGHNA and CDR2 YSLEER come from the germline V gene. The CDR3 is CASSQPGTGSAEAFF. DNA of the CDR3: TGCGCCAGCAGCCAGCCCGGGACAGGGAGCGCTGAAGCTTTCTTT.

The chain has TRBV27 and TRBJ1-2; D remains unclear. This CDR3 contains 19 residues. V was trimmed by 3 bases and J by 6 bases, leaving 29 bases between them. Germline loops: CDR1 MNHEY, CDR2 SMNVEV (reference sequence). In DNA form, the CDR3 reads TGTGCCAGCAGTTTTTTGGTTCGGGGATTAAACGGGCCTGAGGATGGCTACACCTTC. Its translation is CASSFLVRGLNGPEDGYTF.

This clone occurred many times. The J gene is TRBJ2-7, the V gene TRBV2, with 10 bases lining up with TRBD1. The germline V gene encodes CDR1 SNHLY and CDR2 FYNNEI. This CDR3 has 15 residues. Trimming at V came to 5 bases and at J to 5 bases, leaving 9 bases not matched to a gene. The CDR3 sequence: CASSNAGTGADEQYF. The CDR3 DNA reads as TGTGCCAGCAGTAACGCCGGGACAGGGGCGGACGAGCAGTACTTC. The whole variable domain, filled in from reference TRBV2 and TRBJ2-7, reads EPEVTQTPSHQVTQMGQEVILRCVPISNHLYFYWYRQILGQKVEFLVSFYNNEISEKSEIFDDQFSVERPDGSNFTLKIRSTKLEDSAMYFCASSNAGTGADEQYFGPGTRLTVT.

The chain combines TRBV12-3 or TRBV12-4 with TRBJ1-1; TRBD1 might be the D (5 bases). Trimming took off 1 base at V and 5 bases at J, with 8 bases between the two ends. This CDR3 is 13 amino acids long. CDR3 loop: CASSLGGGTEAFF. In nucleotides, the CDR3 is TGTGCCAGCAGTTTAGGTGGGGGGACTGAAGCTTTCTTT.

The V call is TRBV4-2, the J call TRBJ1-3, with D uncertain. Per germline, CDR1 LGHNA and CDR2 YNFKEQ. This CDR3 has 17 amino acids. The V gene lost 0 bases and the J gene lost 0 bases, with 12 bases spanning the gap. CDR3 DNA: TGTGCCAGCAGCCAAGAATGGTGGGCAGACTCTGGAAACACCATATATTTT. Translating gives CASSQEWWADSGNTIYF.

The J gene is TRBJ1-2, the V gene TRBV7-9; possible D gene TRBD1, 5 bases. Germline V gene lookup returns CDR1 SEHNR and CDR2 FQNEAQ (reference sequence). The CDR3 spans 16 residues. Between the trimmed V and J ends, which lost 1 base and 4 bases, there was a span of 16 bases. The CDR3 DNA sequence: TGTGCCAGCAGCTTAGGTGGGGCTGGGGCCAGCTATGGCTACACCTTC. This translates into CASSLGGAGASYGYTF.

This clone was found once. The chain links TRBV7-8 to TRBJ1-1; D is unresolved. Germline-derived CDR1 and CDR2 are SGHVS and FQNEAQ. The CDR3 is 14 amino acids. Trimming shortened V by 4 bases and J by 1 base, and 10 bases separated the two germline ends. The CDR3 DNA reads TGTGCCAGCAGCTCCCGACTCCCGAACACTGAAGCTTTCTTT. It translates to CASSSRLPNTEAFF.

This chain connects TRBV29-1 to TRBJ2-5, with D possibly being TRBD1 or TRBD2 (5 bases each). V lost 3 bases to trimming and J lost 1 base, with 15 bases between them. This CDR3 is 15 amino acids long. From germline, CDR1 is SQVTM and CDR2 ANQGSEA. CDR3 DNA sequence: TGCAGCGTTGAGGGGGTTGGCGGTCGCCAAGAGACCCAGTACTTC. This translates into CSVEGVGGRQETQYF. Using reference TRBV29-1 and TRBJ2-5 for the parts outside the CDR3, the full variable domain is SAVISQKPSRDICQRGTSLTIQCQVDSQVTMMFWYRQQPGQSLTLIATANQGSEATYESGFVIDKFPISRPNLTFSTLTVSNMSPEDSSIYLCSVEGVGGRQETQYFGPGTRLLVL.

In this sample, this clone turned up once. V gene TRBV6-5 combines with J gene TRBJ2-2; D is uncertain. V was shortened by 5 bases and J by 7 bases, with 11 bases between the two germline ends. The CDR3 has 13 amino acids. Germline CDR1 is MNHEY and CDR2 is SVGAGI. The CDR3 coding sequence is TGTGCCAGCAGTATCATTATGGGCGGGGAGCTGTTTTTT. It codes for CASSIIMGGELFF.

This clone is a singleton in its sample. This chain uses TRBV6-5 with TRBJ2-3, with D unresolved. CDR1 is MNHEY, CDR2 SVGAGI, per germline. V gave up 0 bases and J gave up 5 bases, with 3 bases separating them. There are 12 residues in the CDR3. CDR3 nucleotides: TGTGCCAGCAGTTACTCTGGAGATACGCAGTATTTT. This translates into CASSYSGDTQYF.

A note on this clone: The sample contains more than one DNA sequence encoding this CDR3. V gene TRBV18 combines with J gene TRBJ2-5, with D perhaps matching TRBD2 (5 bases). V was clipped by 1 base and J by 5 bases, with 5 bases between them. CDR3 length: 12 residues. Germline V CDR1 and CDR2: KGHSH, LQKENI. The CDR3 region is CASSPREETQYF. The CDR3 DNA follows: TGTGCCAGCTCACCACGGGAGGAGACCCAGTACTTC.

V gene TRBV3-1 (or the pseudogene TRBV3-2) combines with J gene TRBJ2-7; 9 nucleotides align to TRBD2. This CDR3 spans 18 amino acids. Trimming at V came to 0 bases and at J to 3 bases, leaving 12 bases not matched to a gene. Germline lookup yields CDR1 LGHDT and CDR2 YNNKEL (reference sequence). Here the CDR3 reads CASSQDPSGLAGNYEQYF. CDR3 sequence (DNA): TGTGCCAGCAGCCAAGACCCTTCGGGGCTAGCGGGAAACTACGAGCAGTACTTC.

The gene calls are TRBV3-1 (or the pseudogene TRBV3-2) and TRBJ1-4, with D possibly matching TRBD1 (6 bases). With 1 base removed from V and 5 bases from J, the gap between germline ends came to 14 bases. This CDR3 is 16 amino acids long. The V gene's germline CDR1 is LGHDT and CDR2 YNNKEL (reference sequence). Here the CDR3 DNA reads TGTGCCAGCAGCCAAGCGGTGGGCAGGGGAAATGAAAAACTGTTTTTT. Its translation: CASSQAVGRGNEKLFF.

The chain has TRBV6-2 or TRBV6-3 and TRBJ1-2, with a weak D call TRBD1 (5 bases). Germline CDR1 and CDR2: MNHEY and SVGEGT. This CDR3 has 14 residues. V was cut by 6 bases and J by 7 bases, with 18 bases left in between. CDR3 in amino acids: CASSQTLTGSGYTF. CDR3 bases: TGTGCCAGCAGCCAAACCCTCACAGGCTCTGGCTACACCTTC.